Following are 20 T cell receptor beta chains from one sample sequenced in a study of shared clonotypes between healthy human individuals. The assay was immunoSEQ multiplex PCR, and TCRdb's table has in-frame clones only and misses some. This table has a few million clones, roughly 90% appearing once. The specimen sequenced was naive CD4+ T cells from PBMCs. The subset was: CD45RA+ positively selected. Receptors were obtained from a man aged 18-30 years in good health. Some clones in this sample may be carry-over from other donors' samples.

This sequence joins TRBV11-3 and TRBJ2-2; D remains ambiguous. V lost 3 bases and J lost 8, with 10 bases in between. The germline CDR1 and CDR2 sequences are SGHNT and YENEEA. The CDR3 extends over 13 amino acids. CDR3 loop: CASSFNVAGELFF. The CDR3 nucleotides are TGTGCCAGCAGCTTCAATGTGGCAGGGGAGCTGTTTTTT.

J is TRBJ2-7 and V is TRBV15; 7 nucleotides agree with TRBD2. Germline assignment: CDR1 LNHNV and CDR2 YYDKDF (reference sequence). This CDR3 spans 16 amino acids. V lost 0 bases, J lost 0 bases, and 5 bases stayed unmatched. CDR3 in amino acids: CATSRDSGPSSYEQYF. CDR3 sequence (DNA): TGTGCCACCAGCAGAGATAGCGGGCCGAGCTCCTACGAGCAGTACTTC.

CDR3 residues: CASSVGPRAGVGETQYF. The CDR3 DNA sequence: TGTGCCAGCAGCGTCGGCCCCCGAGCGGGAGTAGGGGAGACCCAGTACTTC. The chain recombines TRBV9 with TRBJ2-5; 8 nucleotides match TRBD2. V lost 2 bases to trimming and J lost 5 bases; unmatched junction nucleotides: 14. CDR1 is SGDLS, CDR2 YYNGEE, per germline. The CDR3 consists of 17 residues.

This clone was seen just once. The rearrangement links TRBV7-9 to TRBJ2-3; the D call may be TRBD1 or TRBD2 (7 bases each). The CDR3 is 16 residues long. Trimming removed 2 bases at V and 5 bases at J, with 17 bases between. Germline CDR1 reads SEHNR; CDR2 reads FQNEAQ (reference sequence). CDR3 DNA sequence: TGTGCCAGCAGCTTACAAGGGAGGGGGCAAGTAGATACGCAGTATTTT. This gives the protein CASSLQGRGQVDTQYF.

A single count supports this clone. This rearrangement joins TRBV18 to TRBJ1-1; maybe TRBD1 (5 bases). V lost 4 bases and J 1 base, leaving 13 bases between the germline ends. The CDR3 is made up of 15 amino acids. Germline CDR1 reads KGHSH; CDR2 reads LQKENI. DNA of the CDR3: TGTGCCAGCTCACAAAAATCCCAGGGGAACACTGAAGCTTTCTTT. Its translation: CASSQKSQGNTEAFF.

V usage is TRBV4-3 and J usage is TRBJ1-2; possible D gene TRBD1, 6 bases. Germline CDR1 LGHNA, CDR2 YSLEER. CDR3 length equals 15 residues. V dropped 4 bases and J dropped 0 bases, with 12 bases sitting between them. The CDR3 DNA sequence: TGCGCCAGCAGCCCCGCGGACAGTTCTAACTATGGCTACACCTTC. Encoded protein: CASSPADSSNYGYTF.

The chain employs TRBV11-2 and TRBJ1-3, with D possibly TRBD1 on 5 matching bases. Germline CDR1 SGHAT, CDR2 FQNNGV. The ends were cut back, 5 bases at V and 2 bases at J, with 13 bases in the middle. CDR3 length: 15 amino acids. As DNA, the CDR3 is TGTGCCAGCAGCGATCAACGGGGGGCTGGAAACACCATATATTTT. It translates to CASSDQRGAGNTIYF.

V usage is TRBV27 and J usage is TRBJ2-3; 13 nucleotides match TRBD2. With V trimmed by 5 bases and J by 2 bases, 4 bases remained unmatched. The CDR3 has 16 amino acids. CDR1 MNHEY and CDR2 SMNVEV come from the germline V gene (reference sequence). The CDR3 spells CASSVTSGRATDTQYF. Here the CDR3 DNA reads TGTGCCAGCAGTGTCACTAGCGGGAGGGCCACAGATACGCAGTATTTT.

The V gene is TRBV9, the J gene TRBJ2-7, with 7 bases aligning to TRBD1. Losses at the gene ends were 4 bases for V and 6 bases for J; bases not matched to a gene: 7. Per germline, CDR1 SGDLS and CDR2 YYNGEE. The length of the CDR3 is 13 residues. CDR3 coding DNA: TGTGCCAGCAGCACCCGACAGGGTAGCGAGCAGTACTTC. Amino acids: CASSTRQGSEQYF.

This clone was seen just once. Other DNA sequences in this specimen translate into the identical CDR3. The chain uses TRBV5-4 and TRBJ2-7; the D call may be TRBD1 or TRBD2 (7 bases each). In germline, CDR1 is SGHNT, CDR2 YYREEE (reference sequence). Trimming left V 5 bases short and J 4 bases short, with 16 bases between. This CDR3 comprises 14 residues. Here the CDR3 reads CASSPRGGSYEQYF. The CDR3 DNA reads TGTGCCAGCAGTCCCAGGGGGGGTAGTTACGAGCAGTACTTC.

The rearrangement links TRBV5-1 to TRBJ2-3; D is possibly TRBD2 (5 bases). This CDR3 region has 16 residues. V lost 4 bases, J lost 0 bases, and 15 bases lay in between. Germline CDR1 and CDR2: SGHRS and YFSETQ. DNA of the CDR3: TGCGCCAGCAGCCTCGGACTCCCCACTAGCACAGATACGCAGTATTTT. Its protein is CASSLGLPTSTDTQYF.

The chain joins TRBV7-9 to TRBJ1-3; possible D gene TRBD1, 5 bases. The CDR3 runs 17 residues. Between the trimmed V and J ends, which lost 3 bases and 0 bases, there was a span of 15 bases. CDR1 and CDR2 (germline): SEHNR, FQNEAQ (reference sequence). The CDR3 reads CASSFGSGTRSGNTIYF. Written as DNA, the CDR3 is TGTGCCAGCAGCTTCGGATCAGGGACCCGCTCTGGAAACACCATATATTTT.

J is TRBJ2-1 and V is TRBV7-3, with TRBD2 matching over 7 bases. This CDR3 is built from 16 residues. CDR1 is SGHTA, CDR2 FQGTGA, per germline. Trimming at V came to 5 bases and at J to 10 bases, leaving 17 bases not matched to a gene. CDR3 bases: TGTGCCAGCAGCCCACTAGCGCCTGTTGGGTATGTGGAGCAGTTCTTC. Translated: CASSPLAPVGYVEQFF.

The gene calls are TRBV15 and TRBJ2-1, with 8 positions matching TRBD1. The CDR3 contains 22 residues. Germline V gives CDR1 LNHNV, CDR2 YYDKDF (reference sequence). The ends lost 0 bases at V and 0 bases at J; junction bases unmatched: 19. This CDR3 is CATSRDLERRTGWSSSYNEQFF. The CDR3 nucleotides read TGTGCCACCAGCAGAGATCTGGAGAGGAGGACAGGGTGGAGCAGCTCCTACAATGAGCAGTTCTTC.

V and J are TRBV2 and TRBJ2-7; D gene ambiguous. Trimming removed 0 bases at V and 3 bases at J, with 12 bases between. The V gene's germline CDR1 is SNHLY and CDR2 FYNNEI. This CDR3 spans 15 amino acids. The CDR3 DNA sequence: TGTGCCAGCAGTGAAGCGCCGAAGGTTGGCTACGAGCAGTACTTC. Translating it yields CASSEAPKVGYEQYF. The full variable domain, in which reference TRBV2 and TRBJ2-7 provide the parts outside the CDR3, is EPEVTQTPSHQVTQMGQEVILRCVPISNHLYFYWYRQILGQKVEFLVSFYNNEISEKSEIFDDQFSVERPDGSNFTLKIRSTKLEDSAMYFCASSEAPKVGYEQYFGPGTRLTVT.

This chain uses TRBV10-3 with TRBJ2-3, with 7 bases aligning to TRBD2. The junction had 12 bases not matched to a gene; V was cut back by 10 bases and J by 5 bases. The CDR3 loop spans 14 amino acids. Germline-derived CDR1 and CDR2 are ENHRY and SYGVKD. This CDR3 is CATSSREAGDTQYF. The CDR3 DNA is TGTGCCACATCCTCTCGGGAGGCGGGAGATACGCAGTATTTT.

The rearrangement links TRBV7-8 to TRBJ2-3; 10 nucleotides match TRBD2. CDR3 length: 18 residues. J gave up 0 bases and V 2 bases, and 8 bases lay outside the gene matches. Germline loops: CDR1 SGHVS, CDR2 FQNEAQ. DNA for the CDR3: TGTGCCAGCAGCTTAACACTAGCGGGACAAGCTAGCACAGATACGCAGTATTTT. It translates to CASSLTLAGQASTDTQYF.

This rearrangement joins TRBV7-7 to TRBJ2-4; D unresolved. V gave up 10 bases and J gave up 0 bases, with 19 bases separating them. The CDR3 runs 16 residues. Germline values: CDR1 SSHAT, CDR2 FNYEAQ (reference sequence). The CDR3 here is CATNRSGLEAKNIQYF. CDR3 bases: TGTGCCACCAATCGTTCCGGGCTGGAAGCCAAAAACATTCAGTACTTC.

In the case of this clone: The junction departs from germline at one end; a sequencing error may be responsible. The rearrangement joins TRBV5-4 to TRBJ2-5; D could derive from TRBD1 or TRBD2 (5 bases each). The germline gives CDR1 SGHNT, CDR2 YYREEE (reference sequence). CDR3 size: 15 residues. The CDR3 DNA sequence: TGCGCCAGCAGCCAAGAAAGGGACCCAATAGAGACCCAGTACTTC. This codes for CASSQERDPIETQYF. Full variable domain (rest looked up from reference TRBV5-4 and TRBJ2-5): ETGVTQSPTHLIKTRGQQVTLRCSSQSGHNTVSWYQQALGQGPQFIFQYYREEENGRGNFPPRFSGLQFPNYSSELNVNALELDDSALYLCASSQERDPIETQYFGPGTRLLVL.

The genes are TRBV5-1 and TRBJ1-2; no reliable D call. Trimming shortened V by 0 bases and J by 8 bases, and 11 bases separated the two germline ends. CDR1 is SGHRS, CDR2 YFSETQ, per germline. This CDR3 is 13 amino acids long. The CDR3 protein is CASSLGLSWGYTF. Written as DNA, the CDR3 is TGCGCCAGCAGCTTGGGACTAAGCTGGGGCTACACCTTC.